A single sample is the source of the 15 T cell receptor beta chains below, sequenced in a study of blood T cell repertoires in COVID-19. Only in-frame clones appear in the TCRdb table, and some are missing; sequencing was by immunoSEQ multiplex PCR. Found here are roughly 120,000 clones, around nine tenths of them singletons; the top ten hold almost 8.5%. Sequencing used peripheral blood. The source of these receptors is a woman aged 65 to 85 who had recovered from COVID-19.

The rearrangement joins TRBV5-1 to TRBJ2-2; 8 nucleotides agree with TRBD2. V lost 6 bases to trimming and J lost 3 bases; unmatched junction nucleotides: 7. This CDR3 has 15 residues. Looked up from germline, CDR1 is SGHRS and CDR2 is YFSETQ. Here the CDR3 reads CASILTSGDTGELFF. The CDR3 nucleotides read TGCGCCAGCATCCTAACTAGCGGTGACACCGGGGAGCTGTTTTTT.

This chain joins TRBV13 and TRBJ2-3; D ambiguous. CDR3 length: 12 residues. V was trimmed by 0 bases and J by 6 bases, leaving 4 bases between them. Per the germline V gene, CDR1 is PRHDT and CDR2 is FYEKMQ (reference sequence). CDR3 bases: TGTGCCAGCAGCTTAGGGCGGGATACGCAGTATTTT. It specifies CASSLGRDTQYF.

Points on this clone: Sequence at one end of the junction differs from germline and may be a read error. This chain joins TRBV28 and TRBJ1-5; 9 bases line up with TRBD1. CDR3 length: 15 residues. Germline loops: CDR1 MDHEN, CDR2 SYDVKM. The chain's CDR3 is CASSPEGQGKQPQHF. Written as DNA, the CDR3 is TGTGCCAGCAGTCCCGAGGGACAGGGCAAGCAGCCCCAGCATTTT.

This chain joins TRBV5-1 and TRBJ2-3, with 7 bases identical to TRBD1. V trimming: 4 bases; J trimming: 2 bases; junction bases outside the gene matches: 4. Germline V lookup: CDR1 SGHRS, CDR2 YFSETQ. The CDR3 covers 14 residues. In DNA, the CDR3 is TGCGCCAGCAGCCCCGGGACAGTCACAGATACGCAGTATTTT. Its translation: CASSPGTVTDTQYF. Looking up the rest from reference TRBV5-1 and TRBJ2-3 gives the full variable domain: KAGVTQTPRYLIKTRGQQVTLSCSPISGHRSVSWYQQTPGQGLQFLFEYFSETQRNKGNFPGRFSGRQFSNSRSEMNVSTLELGDSALYLCASSPGTVTDTQYFGPGTRLTVL.

The chain is built from TRBV28 and TRBJ2-1; tentative D call: TRBD1 (6 bases). Germline CDR1 is MDHEN and CDR2 is SYDVKM. The CDR3 covers 15 residues. V shed 5 bases and J shed 8 bases, with 19 bases lying between them. CDR3 nucleotide sequence: TGTGCCAGCAGTCGCCGTCCGGGACAAGCCTATGAGCAGTTCTTC. It yields the protein CASSRRPGQAYEQFF.

This clone was detected once. The V gene is TRBV7-2, the J gene TRBJ2-6; 7 positions match TRBD1. Trimming removed 5 bases from V and 9 bases from J; junction bases left unmatched: 7. Germline CDR1 is SGHTA and CDR2 is FQGNSA. The CDR3 has 14 residues. CDR3 residues: CASSPDRVVNVLTF. The CDR3 nucleotides are TGTGCCAGCAGCCCCGACAGGGTGGTCAACGTCCTGACTTTC.

This clone was seen a single time. The CDR3 DNA is TGTGCCAGTAGATCGTTCACCGGGACCAAAAACATTCAGTACTTC. It encodes CASRSFTGTKNIQYF. The chain carries TRBV19 and TRBJ2-4, with TRBD2 as a possible D gene (5 bases). Germline CDR1 reads LNHDA; CDR2 reads SQIVND (reference sequence). The CDR3 has 15 amino acids. The germline V and J ends were trimmed by 6 bases and 2 bases, with 14 bases remaining between them.

V usage is TRBV7-9 and J usage is TRBJ2-1; 7 bases align to TRBD2. CDR1 is SEHNR and CDR2 is FQNEAQ in the germline V gene (reference sequence). The length of the CDR3 is 14 residues. V gave up 2 bases and J gave up 7 bases; unmatched junction bases: 5. The CDR3 is CASSLTGAGNEQFF. In DNA, the CDR3 is TGTGCCAGCAGCTTAACGGGAGCGGGGAATGAGCAGTTCTTC. Looking up the rest from reference TRBV7-9 and TRBJ2-1 gives the full variable domain: DTGVSQNPRHKITKRGQNVTFRCDPISEHNRLYWYRQTLGQGPEFLTYFQNEAQLEKSRLLSDRFSAERPKGSFSTLEIQRTEQGDSAMYLCASSLTGAGNEQFFGPGTRLTVL.

The rearrangement uses TRBV27 and TRBJ1-6, with D possibly TRBD1 on 6 matching bases. The V end lost 5 bases, the J end lost 6 bases, and 17 bases lay between the germline ends. The V gene's germline CDR1 is MNHEY and CDR2 SMNVEV (reference sequence). The CDR3 spans 16 residues. CDR3 residues: CASSGGGVRFNSPLHF. CDR3 DNA: TGTGCCAGCAGTGGGGGGGGCGTACGGTTTAATTCACCCCTCCACTTT.

This clone was found once. This chain connects TRBV7-2 to TRBJ1-3, with 10 bases identical to TRBD1. CDR3 length equals 16 residues. Germline CDR1 is SGHTA and CDR2 is FQGNSA. Trimming at V came to 6 bases and at J to 0 bases, leaving 5 bases not matched to a gene. The CDR3 DNA reads as TGTGCCAGCAGTATAGACAGGGGGCTCTCTGGAAACACCATATATTTT. Protein product: CASSIDRGLSGNTIYF.

The DNA for the CDR3 is TGTGCCAGCATTGGGAGGGAGTCCTACAATGAGCAGTTCTTC. Translating it yields CASIGRESYNEQFF. The genes are TRBV28 and TRBJ2-1, with 7 bases identical to TRBD2. Per germline, CDR1 MDHEN and CDR2 SYDVKM. V was pared by 7 bases and J by 1 base, with 4 bases of the junction left unmatched. The CDR3 has 14 amino acids.

In its sample, this clone was seen once. The chain couples TRBV9 to TRBJ2-1, with 11 bases aligning to TRBD2. V was pared by 4 bases and J by 6 bases, with 9 bases of the junction left unmatched. The CDR3 is 16 residues long. The germline gives CDR1 SGDLS, CDR2 YYNGEE. The CDR3 sequence is CASSSLAGGPGNEQFF. The CDR3, as DNA: TGTGCCAGCAGCTCCTTAGCGGGGGGGCCAGGCAATGAGCAGTTCTTC. Full variable domain (missing parts from reference TRBV9 and TRBJ2-1): DSGVTQTPKHLITATGQRVTLRCSPRSGDLSVYWYQQSLDQGLQFLIQYYNGEERAKGNILERFSAQQFPDLHSELNLSSLELGDSALYFCASSSLAGGPGNEQFFGPGTRLTVL.

The V and J genes are TRBV30 and TRBJ1-5; 8 nucleotides match TRBD1. Trimming at V came to 0 bases and at J to 7 bases, leaving 8 bases not matched to a gene. The germline gives CDR1 GTSNPN, CDR2 SVGIG (reference sequence). This CDR3 has 15 residues. The DNA of the CDR3 is TGTGCCTGGAGTGTCGGACAGGGTTGGGGGCAGCCCCAGCATTTT. It codes for CAWSVGQGWGQPQHF.

J is TRBJ2-1 and V is TRBV18; 10 bases line up with TRBD2. The V segment lost 5 bases and the J segment 4 bases; nucleotides outside the gene matches: 8. CDR1 KGHSH and CDR2 LQKENI come from the germline V gene. The CDR3 runs 16 residues. CDR3 nucleotides: TGTGCCAGCTCAATTACCGGGACTAGCGCTTACAATGAGCAGTTCTTC. Translation gives CASSITGTSAYNEQFF. The full variable domain, with the rest looked up from reference TRBV18 and TRBJ2-1, is NAGVMQNPRHLVRRRGQEARLRCSPMKGHSHVYWYRQLPEEGLKFMVYLQKENIIDESGMPKERFSAEFPKEGPSILRIQQVVRGDSAAYFCASSITGTSAYNEQFFGPGTRLTVL.

This clone was counted once. Here the CDR3 reads CASSADLLAGVRYEQFF. In DNA form, the CDR3 reads TGCGCCAGCAGCGCGGACCTTCTAGCGGGAGTCCGGTATGAGCAGTTCTTC. This chain uses TRBV5-1 with TRBJ2-1, with TRBD2 matching over 10 bases. V gave up 4 bases and J gave up 8 bases; unmatched junction bases: 15. Germline assignment: CDR1 SGHRS and CDR2 YFSETQ. The CDR3 has 17 residues.